This T cell receptor beta chain was documented in a study of T cells expressing NK-cell markers. Study in general: HCMV seropositivity characterized seven of the eight sequenced donors, and seronegativity one.

A remark on this clonotype: What it recognizes is unknown.

What made the TCR beta cDNA was 5'RACE template switching with UMIs. From the 5' RACE reads, TCRdb lists one entry per CDR3 protein and no DNA. In total, the table holds more than 400,000 distinct CDR3 sequences. The CDR3 runs to 17 residues. Study-level findings and limits: Dominant NKG2C+ clonotypes were found to form about 1.0-7.5% of CD8+ T cells in 5 or 6 donors. Once again these clonotypes came out on top in the CD3+CD56-NKG2C+ fraction of several donors.

The specimen was blood T cells: a sorted CD56 or NKG2C T cell subset, CD4+ or CD8+ T cells, or bulk PBMC T cells (not recorded which). The rearrangement joins TRBV23-1 to TRBJ1-4. TRBV23-1 is placed among ORFs of uncertain function. This clonotype was sampled from a woman aged 18 to 75 in good health. CDR3 protein: CASSQSGGPATNEKLFF.